The clone carrying this T cell receptor beta chain has a handful of counts. What it recognizes is unknown. This specimen belongs to a study of blood T cells in healthy people across ages. Study results and caveats: A roughly linear age-dependent decrease characterized TCR beta diversity per million T cells. CMV status of donors was not determined, possibly confounding expanded clonotype changes. Naive CD4+ cells and diversity were both higher in long-lived donors than in aged donors.

The authors drew around 9.4 milliliters of peripheral blood from each donor. V was cut by 6 bases and J by 1 base, with 12 bases left in between. CDR3 length: 14 amino acids. The authors ran a second PCR of about 7 to 11 cycles using a sample-barcoded 5' primer and a J-beta primer mix. One entry per CDR3 protein results from TCRdb running MiXCR on the 5' RACE reads. The table lists fewer than 900,000 distinct CDR3 sequences, around 34% of them singletons, with 13% in the top ten. The TCR sequence derives from a man younger than 35 in good health. The rearrangement links TRBV12-3 or TRBV12-4 to TRBJ1-1; TRBD1 is a possible D gene (5 bases). Material for sequencing was blood. CDR3 sequence (DNA): TGTGCCAGCAGACCCCTGAGGGGGAACACTGAAGCTTTCTTT. The encoded protein is CASRPLRGNTEAFF.